This T cell receptor (beta chain) was profiled in a study of blood T cell repertoires in COVID-19. This clone was seen only once. TCRdb's copy holds only in-frame clones and misses some; the assay was immunoSEQ multiplex PCR. The data contain 55,000 to 70,000 clones, about 91% of them singletons. Germline assignment: CDR1 MNHEY and CDR2 SVGAGI. This CDR3 spans 14 amino acids. The ends were cut back, 7 bases at V and 6 bases at J, with 16 bases in the middle. This clonotype was obtained from a man aged 40-49 years with COVID-19, enrolled during active disease. Material for sequencing was peripheral blood. The chain recombines TRBV6-5 with TRBJ1-5, with D unclear. The CDR3 DNA sequence: TGTGCCAGCAAGCTTGGCGGATCTGGTCAGCCCCAGCATTTT. The encoded protein is CASKLGGSGQPQHF.